The 20 T cell receptor beta chains below come from one sample, sequenced in a study of T cells in tuberculosis. The repertoire was sequenced with immunoSEQ multiplex PCR; TCRdb's copy has only in-frame clones and lacks some. The sample carries around 49,000 clones, roughly 96% recorded once. Time point in this sample: new active TB diagnosis, blood taken before or within 7 days of starting treatment. The specimen comprised PBMCs, sampled at tuberculosis diagnosis. All receptors come from an adult with tuberculosis.

The J gene is TRBJ1-1, the V gene TRBV6-5; possibly TRBD1 for D (5 bases). The germline gives CDR1 MNHEY, CDR2 SVGAGI. V lost 0 bases to trimming and J lost 3 bases, with 11 bases between them. The CDR3 runs 15 residues. The CDR3, as DNA: TGTGCCAGCAGTTACTCGCCGTCGGGGGACACTGAAGCTTTCTTT. Translation gives CASSYSPSGDTEAFF.

CDR3 DNA: TGTGCCAGCAGCATCAATATCGGGACAGTTCAAGAGACCCAGTACTTC. The encoded protein is CASSINIGTVQETQYF. J is TRBJ2-5 and V is TRBV9, with TRBD1 matching over 7 bases. This CDR3 has 16 residues. Germline V lookup: CDR1 SGDLS, CDR2 YYNGEE. V shed 4 bases, J shed 2 bases, and the junction held 11 bases outside the gene matches.

The chain couples TRBV4-1 to TRBJ2-7; D uncertain. The CDR3 extends over 15 amino acids. CDR1 and CDR2 from the germline V gene are MGHRA and YSYEKL. V was trimmed by 2 bases and J by 0 bases, leaving 11 bases between them. CDR3 sequence: CASSQLAAVSYEQYF. CDR3 bases: TGCGCCAGCAGCCAATTGGCGGCGGTCTCCTACGAGCAGTACTTC.

The V call is TRBV30, the J call TRBJ1-1; D remains ambiguous. CDR1 is GTSNPN and CDR2 is SVGIG in the germline V gene (reference sequence). The CDR3 totals 13 residues. The V gene lost 1 base and the J gene lost 8 bases, with 14 bases spanning the gap. The CDR3 DNA is TGTGCCTGGAGTGCCCAACGATGGGCAGAAGCTTTCTTT. It encodes CAWSAQRWAEAFF.

This clone was found once. CDR3: CASSPGPTKETQYF. The CDR3 bases are TGCGCCAGCAGCCCAGGGCCCACTAAAGAGACCCAGTACTTC. The chain has TRBV5-1 and TRBJ2-5; D is possibly TRBD1 (5 bases). CDR1 and CDR2 (germline): SGHRS, YFSETQ. This CDR3 is 14 amino acids long. V lost 4 bases, J lost 3 bases, and 13 bases lay in between. The variable domain in full, with the rest retrieved from reference TRBV5-1 and TRBJ2-5, is KAGVTQTPRYLIKTRGQQVTLSCSPISGHRSVSWYQQTPGQGLQFLFEYFSETQRNKGNFPGRFSGRQFSNSRSEMNVSTLELGDSALYLCASSPGPTKETQYFGPGTRLLVL.

The CDR3 nucleotides are TGTGCCAGTAGCCTCCACTCGCGGGCTAAGGGAGAGACCCAGTACTTC. The encoded protein is CASSLHSRAKGETQYF. The V and J genes are TRBV19 and TRBJ2-5; D is perhaps TRBD2 (5 bases). Germline values: CDR1 LNHDA, CDR2 SQIVND (reference sequence). The CDR3 sequence is 16 residues long. Trimming removed 6 bases from V and 4 bases from J, with 21 bases in between.

The chain combines TRBV28 with TRBJ2-1, with D perhaps TRBD2 (6 bases). In germline, CDR1 is MDHEN, CDR2 SYDVKM. Trimming cost V 5 bases and J 8 bases, with 25 bases left between them. CDR3 length: 17 amino acids. CDR3 residues: CASSTAALSGGVDEQFF. In nucleotides, the CDR3 is TGTGCCAGCAGTACCGCCGCCCTTAGCGGAGGAGTCGATGAGCAGTTCTTC.

The V gene is TRBV7-2, the J gene TRBJ2-7; 14 nucleotides align to TRBD2. This CDR3 is 15 amino acids long. Germline values: CDR1 SGHTA, CDR2 FQGNSA. V was pared by 7 bases and J by 5 bases, with 7 bases of the junction left unmatched. CDR3 residues: CASTISGLAGDEQYF. CDR3 in DNA: TGTGCCAGCACCATATCGGGACTAGCGGGAGACGAGCAGTACTTC. The full variable domain, in which reference TRBV7-2 and TRBJ2-7 provide the parts outside the CDR3, is GAGVSQSPSNKVTEKGKDVELRCDPISGHTALYWYRQSLGQGLEFLIYFQGNSAPDKSGLPSDRFSAERTGGSVSTLTIQRTQQEDSAVYLCASTISGLAGDEQYFGPGTRLTVT.

This clone was observed a few times. CDR3 nucleotides: TGTGCCAGCAGTGTCAGCCGGGACTATGGCTACACCTTC. Its protein product is CASSVSRDYGYTF. V gene TRBV28 combines with J gene TRBJ1-2; no clear D gene. This CDR3 comprises 13 residues. Germline CDR1 MDHEN, CDR2 SYDVKM. V was pared by 5 bases and J by 3 bases, with 10 bases between.

V and J are TRBV5-1 and TRBJ2-7, with TRBD1 matching 8 bases. The germline CDR1 and CDR2 sequences are SGHRS and YFSETQ. This CDR3 is built from 13 residues. J gave up 7 bases and V 4 bases, and 7 bases lay outside the gene matches. The CDR3 is CASSMDRAREQYF. In DNA, the CDR3 is TGCGCCAGCAGCATGGACAGGGCTCGGGAGCAGTACTTC.

The chain employs TRBV30 and TRBJ1-2, with D uncertain. CDR1 is GTSNPN and CDR2 is SVGIG in the germline V gene (reference sequence). Trimming pared 0 bases from V and 8 bases from J, leaving 13 bases between. The CDR3 extends over 13 amino acids. The CDR3 is CAWSVHGVGGYTF. DNA for the CDR3: TGTGCCTGGAGTGTACACGGGGTGGGCGGCTACACCTTC.

This chain links TRBV10-3 with TRBJ1-1, with a tentative D call TRBD1 (6 bases). Germline assignment: CDR1 ENHRY and CDR2 SYGVKD. V lost 2 bases to trimming and J lost 1 base, with 8 bases between them. CDR3 length equals 14 residues. CDR3 in amino acids: CAISEGQRNTEAFF. The DNA for the CDR3 is TGTGCCATCAGTGAGGGACAGCGGAACACTGAAGCTTTCTTT.

This sequence joins TRBV11-2 and TRBJ2-7, with 9 nucleotides matching TRBD2. After removal of 5 bases from V and 2 bases from J, the junction contained 10 bases not matched to a gene. This CDR3 has 16 amino acids. Germline V CDR1 and CDR2: SGHAT, FQNNGV. This CDR3 reads CASSRGTSGYAYEQYF. The CDR3 DNA is TGTGCCAGCAGCCGCGGAACTAGCGGGTACGCCTACGAGCAGTACTTC.

The chain carries TRBV14 and TRBJ1-6; D ambiguous. There are 14 residues in the CDR3. The V end was cut by 1 base, the J end by 11 bases, with 12 bases between. Germline V lookup: CDR1 SGHDN, CDR2 FVKESK. The CDR3 protein is CASSQAGSRAPLHF. The CDR3 DNA sequence: TGTGCCAGCAGCCAAGCGGGGTCAAGGGCACCCCTCCACTTT.

The chain employs TRBV11-2 and TRBJ2-1, with D possibly TRBD2 on 6 matching bases. V lost 2 bases to trimming and J lost 9 bases, with 14 bases between them. The CDR3 totals 14 residues. Per germline, CDR1 SGHAT and CDR2 FQNNGV. The CDR3 nucleotides are TGTGCCAGCAGCTTATTCGGCGGGGTCCGTGAGCAGTTCTTC. Translating it yields CASSLFGGVREQFF.

The table lists this clone with a count of one. The J gene is TRBJ1-2, the V gene TRBV4-1; unclear D gene. The CDR3 is 14 amino acids. Trimming removed 1 base at V and 4 bases at J, with 10 bases between. Germline-derived CDR1 and CDR2 are MGHRA and YSYEKL. The CDR3 nucleotides read TGCGCCAGCAGCCAAGTGGACCGGGGCTATGGCTACACCTTC. It translates to CASSQVDRGYGYTF.

V and J are TRBV2 and TRBJ1-1, with 12 bases identical to TRBD1. This CDR3 contains 14 residues. J gave up 8 bases and V 6 bases, and 7 bases lay outside the gene matches. Per the germline V gene, CDR1 is SNHLY and CDR2 is FYNNEI. The CDR3 region is CASSRDRGLGEAFF. CDR3 nucleotides: TGTGCCAGCAGCCGGGACAGGGGGCTTGGGGAAGCTTTCTTT.

This chain connects TRBV27 to TRBJ2-7, with 8 bases fitting TRBD2. This CDR3 is built from 12 residues. Germline trimming cut 3 bases from V and 7 bases from J; bases unmatched to any gene: 2. The germline V gene encodes CDR1 MNHEY and CDR2 SMNVEV (reference sequence). CDR3 in amino acids: CASSFLAGEQYF. CDR3 in DNA: TGTGCCAGCAGTTTTTTAGCGGGGGAGCAGTACTTC.

V usage is TRBV5-1 and J usage is TRBJ2-1; 8 positions match TRBD1. The germline CDR1 and CDR2 sequences are SGHRS and YFSETQ. J lost 6 bases, V lost 7 bases, and 12 bases had no gene match. The CDR3 has 15 residues. CDR3 DNA sequence: TGCGCCAGCGGAACGGGACAGGTGTTCCTCAATGAGCAGTTCTTC. It codes for CASGTGQVFLNEQFF.

The rearrangement joins TRBV7-2 to TRBJ2-7; tentatively, D is TRBD1 (6 bases). The CDR3 totals 14 residues. Germline-derived CDR1 and CDR2 are SGHTA and FQGNSA. The V end lost 0 bases, the J end lost 3 bases, and 9 bases lay between the germline ends. In DNA form, the CDR3 reads TGTGCCAGCAGCTTAGCCAGGGGACACTACGAGCAGTACTTC. This gives the protein CASSLARGHYEQYF.